This T cell receptor (beta chain) came from a study of control samples from healthy donors and cancer patients. Germline V gives CDR1 KGHSH, CDR2 LQKENI. The CDR3 covers 13 residues. Trimming left V 1 base short and J 6 bases short, with 10 bases between. Assay: immunoSEQ multiplex PCR; the TCRdb copy retains only in-frame clones and omits some. Of more than 85,000 clones in the sample, around 82% were seen once. This clone was counted between two and nine times. Sequenced material: blood. The V call is TRBV18, the J call TRBJ2-7; possible D gene TRBD1, 6 bases. This TCR was recovered from a woman in her fifties or sixties in good health. CDR3 protein: CASSPQQGSEQYF. CDR3 sequence (DNA): TGTGCCAGCTCACCACAACAGGGATCCGAGCAGTACTTC.